This record looks at one TCR beta chain sequence and its context. TCRdb's copy holds only in-frame clones and misses some; the assay was immunoSEQ multiplex PCR. The sample shows some 270,000 clones, about 85% of them seen only once. This sample is drawn from a study of blood T cell repertoires in COVID-19. CDR1 SGHTA and CDR2 FQGNSA come from the germline V gene. The CDR3 has 14 amino acids. The trim removed 5 bases at V and 5 bases at J, leaving 7 bases unmatched. The V call is TRBV7-2, the J call TRBJ2-3; 7 bases map to TRBD2. The clonotype was recovered from a human donor with COVID-19, enrolled during active disease. The donor label of this sample is uncertain. Material: peripheral blood. The CDR3 loop is CASSPGLEGDTQYF. The CDR3, as DNA: TGTGCCAGCAGCCCAGGACTAGAGGGAGATACGCAGTATTTT.